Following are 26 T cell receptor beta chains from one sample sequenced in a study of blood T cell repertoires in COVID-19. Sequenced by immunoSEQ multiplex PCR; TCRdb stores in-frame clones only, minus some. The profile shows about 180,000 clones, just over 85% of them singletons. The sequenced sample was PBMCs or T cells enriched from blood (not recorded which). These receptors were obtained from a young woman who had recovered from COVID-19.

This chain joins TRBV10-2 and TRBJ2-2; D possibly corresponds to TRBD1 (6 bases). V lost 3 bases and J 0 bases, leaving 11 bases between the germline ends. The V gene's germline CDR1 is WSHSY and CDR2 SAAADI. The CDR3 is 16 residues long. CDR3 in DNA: TGCGCCAGCAGTGAAGGGTACAGGGCGAACACCGGGGAGCTGTTTTTT. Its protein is CASSEGYRANTGELFF.

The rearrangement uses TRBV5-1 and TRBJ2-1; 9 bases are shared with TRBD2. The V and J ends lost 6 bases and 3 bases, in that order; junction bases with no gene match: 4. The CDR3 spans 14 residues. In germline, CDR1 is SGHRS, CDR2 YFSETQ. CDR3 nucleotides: TGCGCCAGCACGACTAGCGGCCTCTACAATGAGCAGTTCTTC. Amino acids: CASTTSGLYNEQFF. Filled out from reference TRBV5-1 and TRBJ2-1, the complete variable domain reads KAGVTQTPRYLIKTRGQQVTLSCSPISGHRSVSWYQQTPGQGLQFLFEYFSETQRNKGNFPGRFSGRQFSNSRSEMNVSTLELGDSALYLCASTTSGLYNEQFFGPGTRLTVL.

The CDR3 DNA is TGTGCCAGCAGTTACGAGATCTACGAGCAGTACTTC. This encodes CASSYEIYEQYF. The chain has TRBV2 and TRBJ2-7; D uncertain. The CDR3 extends over 12 amino acids. The V end was cut by 5 bases, the J end by 3 bases, with 8 bases between. CDR1 and CDR2 (germline): SNHLY, FYNNEI. The complete variable domain, with remaining parts taken from reference TRBV2 and TRBJ2-7, reads EPEVTQTPSHQVTQMGQEVILRCVPISNHLYFYWYRQILGQKVEFLVSFYNNEISEKSEIFDDQFSVERPDGSNFTLKIRSTKLEDSAMYFCASSYEIYEQYFGPGTRLTVT.

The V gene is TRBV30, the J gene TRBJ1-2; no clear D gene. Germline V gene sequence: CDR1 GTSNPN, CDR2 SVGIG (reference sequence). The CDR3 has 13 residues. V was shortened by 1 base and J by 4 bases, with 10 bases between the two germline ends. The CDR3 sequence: CAWSAWGAYGYTF. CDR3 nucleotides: TGTGCCTGGAGTGCGTGGGGAGCCTATGGCTACACCTTC.

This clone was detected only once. CDR3 sequence: CSVRQVAGKAFF. In DNA form, the CDR3 reads TGCAGCGTAAGACAGGTAGCGGGGAAAGCTTTCTTT. V is TRBV29-1 and J is TRBJ1-1, with D tentatively TRBD1 (6 bases). V dropped 6 bases and J dropped 9 bases, with 17 bases sitting between them. CDR3 size: 12 residues. Germline CDR1 SQVTM, CDR2 ANQGSEA.

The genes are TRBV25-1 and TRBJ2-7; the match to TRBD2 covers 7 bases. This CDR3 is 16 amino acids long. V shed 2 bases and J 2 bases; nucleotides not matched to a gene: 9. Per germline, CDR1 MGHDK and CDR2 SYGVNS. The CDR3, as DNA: TGTGCCAGCAGTGAAATGGTAGGTGGGAGGGCCTACGAGCAGTACTTC. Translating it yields CASSEMVGGRAYEQYF.

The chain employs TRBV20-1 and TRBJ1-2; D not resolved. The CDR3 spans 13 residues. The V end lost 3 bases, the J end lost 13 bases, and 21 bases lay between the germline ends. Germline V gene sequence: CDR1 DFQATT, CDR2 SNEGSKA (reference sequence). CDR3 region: CSASLSSGTGSTF. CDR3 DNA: TGCAGTGCTAGTTTATCTTCGGGAACGGGTTCCACCTTC.

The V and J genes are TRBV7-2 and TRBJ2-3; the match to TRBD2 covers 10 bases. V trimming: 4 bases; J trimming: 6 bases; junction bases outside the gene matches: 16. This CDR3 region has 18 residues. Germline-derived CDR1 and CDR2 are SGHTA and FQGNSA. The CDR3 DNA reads TGTGCCAGCAGCTACCCTGAGCTAGCGGGGGTCGGTGGGGATACGCAGTATTTT. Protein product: CASSYPELAGVGGDTQYF.

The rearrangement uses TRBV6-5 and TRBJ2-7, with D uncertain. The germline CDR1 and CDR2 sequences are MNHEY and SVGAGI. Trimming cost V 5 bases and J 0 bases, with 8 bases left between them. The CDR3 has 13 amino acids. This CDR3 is CASSLGHSYEQYF. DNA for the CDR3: TGTGCCAGCAGTCTAGGTCACTCCTACGAGCAGTACTTC.

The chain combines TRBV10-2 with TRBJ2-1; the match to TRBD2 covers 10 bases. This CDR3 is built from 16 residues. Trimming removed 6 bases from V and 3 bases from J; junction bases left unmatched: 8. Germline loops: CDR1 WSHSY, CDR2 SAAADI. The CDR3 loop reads CASSSDGLAVYNEQFF. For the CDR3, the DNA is TGCGCCAGCAGCTCCGATGGACTAGCGGTCTACAATGAGCAGTTCTTC.

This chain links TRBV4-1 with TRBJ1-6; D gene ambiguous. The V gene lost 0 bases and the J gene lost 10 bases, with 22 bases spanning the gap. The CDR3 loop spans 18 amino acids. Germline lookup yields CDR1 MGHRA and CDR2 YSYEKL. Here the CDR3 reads CASSQENSLTGIGSPLHF. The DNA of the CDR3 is TGCGCCAGCAGCCAAGAAAACAGTCTGACCGGAATTGGGTCACCCCTCCACTTT.

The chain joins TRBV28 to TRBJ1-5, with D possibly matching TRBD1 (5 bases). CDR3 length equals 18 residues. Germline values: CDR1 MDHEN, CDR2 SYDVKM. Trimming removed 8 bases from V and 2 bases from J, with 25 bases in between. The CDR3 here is CASQLLDGRVGGNQPQHF. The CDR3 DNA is TGTGCCAGCCAGTTACTGGACGGGAGAGTAGGGGGCAATCAGCCCCAGCATTTT.

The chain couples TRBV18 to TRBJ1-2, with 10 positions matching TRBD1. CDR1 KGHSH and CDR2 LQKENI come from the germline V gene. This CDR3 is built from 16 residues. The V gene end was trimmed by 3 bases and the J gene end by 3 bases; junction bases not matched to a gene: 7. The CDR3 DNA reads TGTGCCAGCTCACCGATGACAGGGGGCCAAGACTATGGCTACACCTTC. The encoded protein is CASSPMTGGQDYGYTF.

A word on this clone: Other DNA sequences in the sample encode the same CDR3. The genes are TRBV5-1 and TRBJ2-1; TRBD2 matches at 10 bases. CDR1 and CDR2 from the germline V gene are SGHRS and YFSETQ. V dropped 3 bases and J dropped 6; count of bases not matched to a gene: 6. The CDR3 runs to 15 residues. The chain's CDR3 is CASSYLAGVGNEQFF. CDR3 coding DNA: TGCGCCAGCAGCTATCTAGCGGGAGTGGGCAATGAGCAGTTCTTC.

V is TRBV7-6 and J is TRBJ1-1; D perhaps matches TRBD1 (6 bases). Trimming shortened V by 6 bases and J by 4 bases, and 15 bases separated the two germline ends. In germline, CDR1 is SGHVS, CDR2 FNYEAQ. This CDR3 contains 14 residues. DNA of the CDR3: TGTGCCAGCAGGCCCGGACAGAGCTTCACTGAAGCTTTCTTT. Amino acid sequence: CASRPGQSFTEAFF.

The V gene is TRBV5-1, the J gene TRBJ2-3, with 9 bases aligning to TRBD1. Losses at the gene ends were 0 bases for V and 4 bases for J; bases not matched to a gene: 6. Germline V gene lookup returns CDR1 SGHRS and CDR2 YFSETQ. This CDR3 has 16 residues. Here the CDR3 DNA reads TGCGCCAGCAGCTTGGGCGGACAGGGGTTGGCAGATACGCAGTATTTT. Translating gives CASSLGGQGLADTQYF.

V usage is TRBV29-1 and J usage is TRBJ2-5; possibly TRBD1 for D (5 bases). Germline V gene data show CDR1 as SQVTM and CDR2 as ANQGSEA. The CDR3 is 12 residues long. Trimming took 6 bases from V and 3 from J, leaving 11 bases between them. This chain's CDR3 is CSVVVQEETQYF. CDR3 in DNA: TGCAGCGTGGTGGTACAGGAAGAGACCCAGTACTTC.

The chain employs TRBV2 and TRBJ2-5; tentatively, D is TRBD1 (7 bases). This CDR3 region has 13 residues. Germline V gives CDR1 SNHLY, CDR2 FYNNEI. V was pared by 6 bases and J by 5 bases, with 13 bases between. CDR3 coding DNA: TGTGCCAGCAGGCAGGGGGGCGAGGAGACCCAGTACTTC. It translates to CASRQGGEETQYF.

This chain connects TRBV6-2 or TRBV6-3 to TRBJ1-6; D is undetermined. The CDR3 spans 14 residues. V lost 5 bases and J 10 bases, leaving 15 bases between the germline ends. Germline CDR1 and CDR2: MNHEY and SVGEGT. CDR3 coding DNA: TGTGCCAGCAGTCCCCTGGGTCGAGGCTCACCCCTCCACTTT. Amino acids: CASSPLGRGSPLHF.

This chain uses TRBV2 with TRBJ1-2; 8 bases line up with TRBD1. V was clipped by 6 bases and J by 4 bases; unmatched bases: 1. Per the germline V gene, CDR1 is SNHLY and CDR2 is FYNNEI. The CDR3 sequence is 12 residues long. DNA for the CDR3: TGTGCCAGCAGGGGGACAGGCTATGGCTACACCTTC. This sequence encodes CASRGTGYGYTF.

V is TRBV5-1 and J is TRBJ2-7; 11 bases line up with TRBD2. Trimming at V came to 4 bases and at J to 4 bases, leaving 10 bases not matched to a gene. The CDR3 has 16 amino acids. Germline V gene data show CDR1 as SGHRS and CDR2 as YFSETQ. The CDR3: CASSPTRPSGGYEQYF. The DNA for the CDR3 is TGCGCCAGCAGCCCCACCCGTCCTAGCGGGGGGTACGAGCAGTACTTC.

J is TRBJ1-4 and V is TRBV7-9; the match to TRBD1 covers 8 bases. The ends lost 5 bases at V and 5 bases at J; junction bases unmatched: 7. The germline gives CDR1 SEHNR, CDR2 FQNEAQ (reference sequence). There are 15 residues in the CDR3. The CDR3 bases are TGTGCCAGCAGCGTGGGACAGGCCGTCAATGAAAAACTGTTTTTT. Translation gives CASSVGQAVNEKLFF.

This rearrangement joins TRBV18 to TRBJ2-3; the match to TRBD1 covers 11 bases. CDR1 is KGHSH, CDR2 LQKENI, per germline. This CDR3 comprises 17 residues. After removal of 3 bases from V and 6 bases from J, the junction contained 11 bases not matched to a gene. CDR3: CASSPRRTGGAMDTQYF. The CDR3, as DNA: TGTGCCAGCTCACCCCGGCGGACAGGGGGCGCAATGGATACGCAGTATTTT.

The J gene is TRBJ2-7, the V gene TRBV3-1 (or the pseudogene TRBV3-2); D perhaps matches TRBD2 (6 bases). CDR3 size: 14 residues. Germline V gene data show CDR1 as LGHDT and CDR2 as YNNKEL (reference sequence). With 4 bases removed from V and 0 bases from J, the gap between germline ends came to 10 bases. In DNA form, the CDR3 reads TGTGCCAGCAGCCCCCTGGGGGGCTCCTACGAGCAGTACTTC. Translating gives CASSPLGGSYEQYF.

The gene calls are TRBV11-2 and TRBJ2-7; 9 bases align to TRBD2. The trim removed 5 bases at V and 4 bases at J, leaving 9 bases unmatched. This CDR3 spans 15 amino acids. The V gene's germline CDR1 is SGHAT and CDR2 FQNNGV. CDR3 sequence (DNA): TGTGCCAGCAGCCCCTTGCGCGGGAGGGGATACGAGCAGTACTTC. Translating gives CASSPLRGRGYEQYF.

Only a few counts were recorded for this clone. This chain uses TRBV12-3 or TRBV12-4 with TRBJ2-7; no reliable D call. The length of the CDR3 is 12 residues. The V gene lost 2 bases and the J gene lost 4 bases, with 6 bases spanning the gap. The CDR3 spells CASSLSRYEQYF. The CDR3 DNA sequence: TGTGCCAGCAGTTTAAGTCGGTACGAGCAGTACTTC.